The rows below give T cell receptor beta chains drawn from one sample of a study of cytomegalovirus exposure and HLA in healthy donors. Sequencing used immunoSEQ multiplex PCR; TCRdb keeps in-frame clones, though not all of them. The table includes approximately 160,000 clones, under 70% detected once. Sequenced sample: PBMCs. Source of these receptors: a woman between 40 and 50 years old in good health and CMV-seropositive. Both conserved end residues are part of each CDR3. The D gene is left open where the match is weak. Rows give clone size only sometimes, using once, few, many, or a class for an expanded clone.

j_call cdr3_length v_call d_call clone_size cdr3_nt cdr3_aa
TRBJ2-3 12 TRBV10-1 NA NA TGCGCCAGCAGTGACGTCACAGATACGCAGTATTTT CASSDVTDTQYF
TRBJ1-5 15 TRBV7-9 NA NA TGTGCCAGCAGCTCGTGGGCCGGAAACAATCAGCCCCAGCATTTT CASSSWAGNNQPQHF
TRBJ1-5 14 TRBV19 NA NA TGTGCCAGTAACAGGGCGGATAGCAATCAGCCCCAGCATTTT CASNRADSNQPQHF
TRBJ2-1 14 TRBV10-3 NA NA TGTGCCATCAGTGAGTCGGTACTAGGGAATGAGCAGTTCTTC CAISESVLGNEQFF
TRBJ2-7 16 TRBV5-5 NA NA TGTGCCAGCAGCCCCCGGGTTGGAAGAGGGGGCTACGAGCAGTACTTC CASSPRVGRGGYEQYF
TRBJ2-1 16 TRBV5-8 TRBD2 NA TGTGCCAGCAGCTTAGGGACTAGCGGCCCATACAATGAGCAGTTCTTC CASSLGTSGPYNEQFF
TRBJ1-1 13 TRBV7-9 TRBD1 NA TGTGCCAGCAGTCGTCTGACAGGGGATGAAGCTTTCTTT CASSRLTGDEAFF
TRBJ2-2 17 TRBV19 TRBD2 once TGTGCCAGTAGTATTTCTATAGCGGGGGGGCTGAGCGGGGAGCTGTTTTTT CASSISIAGGLSGELFF
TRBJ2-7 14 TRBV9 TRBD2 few TGTGCCAGCAGCGTCGGACTAGTTAACTACGAGCAGTACTTC CASSVGLVNYEQYF
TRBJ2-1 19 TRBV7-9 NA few TGTGCCAGCAGCCCCCGGTGGCGGGGAAGTCAGTCCTCCTACAATGAGCAGTTCTTC CASSPRWRGSQSSYNEQFF
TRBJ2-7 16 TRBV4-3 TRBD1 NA TGCGCCAGCAGCCACGAAGAGACAGGGGCCTCCTACGAGCAGTACTTC CASSHEETGASYEQYF
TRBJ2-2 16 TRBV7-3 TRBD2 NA TGTGCCAGCAGCTTAAGACTAGCGGCGAACACCGGGGAGCTGTTTTTT CASSLRLAANTGELFF
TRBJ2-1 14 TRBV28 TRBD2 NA TGTGCCAGCAGTCGTAGACTAGCCGTTAATGAGCAGTTCTTC CASSRRLAVNEQFF
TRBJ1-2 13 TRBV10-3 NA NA TGTGCCATCACCGACAGGCTTAACTATGGCTACACCTTC CAITDRLNYGYTF
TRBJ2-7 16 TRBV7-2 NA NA TGTGCCAGCAGCCCCCCGTTCGGAGGCAAGCCCTACGAGCAGTACTTC CASSPPFGGKPYEQYF
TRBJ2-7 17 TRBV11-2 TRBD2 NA TGTGCCAGCAGCTATGTGGCTAGCGGGGGGGGGTCTGACGAGCAGTACTTC CASSYVASGGGSDEQYF
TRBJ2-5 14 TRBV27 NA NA TGTGCCAGCACCCACTATCCGAACCAAGAGACCCAGTACTTC CASTHYPNQETQYF